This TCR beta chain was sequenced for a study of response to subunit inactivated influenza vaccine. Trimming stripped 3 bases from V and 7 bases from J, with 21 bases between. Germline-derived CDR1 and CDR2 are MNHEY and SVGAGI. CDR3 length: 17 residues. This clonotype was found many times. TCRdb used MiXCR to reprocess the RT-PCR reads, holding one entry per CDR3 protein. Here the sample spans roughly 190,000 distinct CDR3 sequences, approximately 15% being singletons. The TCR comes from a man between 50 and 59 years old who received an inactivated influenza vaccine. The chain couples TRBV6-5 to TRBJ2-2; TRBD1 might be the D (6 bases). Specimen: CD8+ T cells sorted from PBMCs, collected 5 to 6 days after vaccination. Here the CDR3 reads CASSYNVPTGVGGELFF. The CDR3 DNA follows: TGTGCCAGCAGTTATAACGTGCCGACAGGAGTAGGCGGGGAGCTGTTTTTT.